Each of the 25 T cell receptor beta chains below was sequenced from the same sample in a study of blood T cell repertoires in COVID-19. Measured with immunoSEQ multiplex PCR; TCRdb has only the in-frame clones, and not every one. The repertoire has about 110,000 clones, approximately 79% of them found once; the top ten carry about a sixth. The sample taken for sequencing was peripheral blood. The receptors here all came from a woman over 75 with active or convalescent COVID-19.

This clone was detected only once. V usage is TRBV5-1 and J usage is TRBJ1-3; D gene ambiguous. The germline V gene has CDR1 SGHRS and CDR2 YFSETQ. The V end was cut by 2 bases, the J end by 3 bases, with 9 bases between. The CDR3 length is 14 residues. The CDR3 nucleotides are TGCGCCAGCAGCTTCGGGGTCGGTGGAAACACCATATATTTT. This encodes CASSFGVGGNTIYF.

V usage is TRBV30 and J usage is TRBJ1-3, with 8 bases matching TRBD1. From germline, CDR1 is GTSNPN and CDR2 SVGIG (reference sequence). Trimming removed 3 bases from V and 0 bases from J; junction bases left unmatched: 10. CDR3 size: 17 residues. In nucleotides, the CDR3 is TGTGCCTGGAGCGACGGGGACAGGAGAAGCTCTGGAAACACCATATATTTT. It translates to CAWSDGDRRSSGNTIYF.

The gene calls are TRBV9 and TRBJ1-4, with D perhaps matching TRBD1 (6 bases). V shed 0 bases and J shed 1 base, with 13 bases lying between them. CDR3 length: 17 residues. Germline CDR1 and CDR2: SGDLS and YYNGEE. This chain's CDR3 is CASSVGGTTLTNEKLFF. In nucleotides, the CDR3 is TGTGCCAGCAGCGTAGGAGGGACAACGCTAACTAATGAAAAACTGTTTTTT.

Worth noting for this clone: The junction does not match germline at one end; this may be a read error. This chain joins TRBV2 and TRBJ2-1; TRBD2 agrees at 14 bases. Germline V gene lookup returns CDR1 SNHLY and CDR2 FYNNEI. The CDR3 has 14 amino acids. CDR3: CASRDRGTSGSSIF. The CDR3 DNA is TGTGCCAGCAGAGACAGGGGGACTAGCGGGAGTTCGATCTTC.

The chain uses TRBV18 and TRBJ1-2; maybe TRBD1 (5 bases). Trimming pared 0 bases from V and 5 bases from J, leaving 13 bases between. The germline CDR1 and CDR2 sequences are KGHSH and LQKENI. The CDR3 sequence is 15 residues long. The CDR3 DNA is TGTGCCAGCTCACCACCGGGCAGGGCGGGGTATGGCTACACCTTC. Translated: CASSPPGRAGYGYTF.

V usage is TRBV6-2 or TRBV6-3 and J usage is TRBJ2-1; D is perhaps TRBD1 (6 bases). V gave up 2 bases and J gave up 4 bases, with 15 bases separating them. Germline lookup yields CDR1 MNHEY and CDR2 SVGEGT. The CDR3 has 16 residues. CDR3 sequence (DNA): TGTGCCAGCAGTTACACGGCGTCAGGGGCTTACAATGAGCAGTTCTTC. As protein: CASSYTASGAYNEQFF.

The rearrangement uses TRBV2 and TRBJ2-2, with D maybe TRBD2 (5 bases). CDR1 is SNHLY and CDR2 is FYNNEI in the germline V gene. The length of the CDR3 is 16 residues. V gave up 1 base and J gave up 5 bases, with 14 bases separating them. The CDR3 reads CASSEGTPPGTGELFF. For the CDR3, the DNA is TGTGCCAGCAGTGAAGGGACTCCGCCTGGGACCGGGGAGCTGTTTTTT.

V and J are TRBV19 and TRBJ1-1; D is undetermined. Trimming pared 7 bases from V and 5 bases from J, leaving 8 bases between. Germline CDR1 and CDR2: LNHDA and SQIVND (reference sequence). The CDR3 runs 11 residues. The DNA of the CDR3 is TGTGCCAGTAATCAGTGGACTGAAGCTTTCTTT. Protein product: CASNQWTEAFF.

The chain joins TRBV7-9 to TRBJ2-5, with 8 bases that match TRBD1. CDR1 and CDR2 from the germline V gene are SEHNR and FQNEAQ (reference sequence). This CDR3 spans 14 amino acids. V trimming: 5 bases; J trimming: 5 bases; junction bases outside the gene matches: 7. CDR3 region: CASSHDRGLETQYF. Here the CDR3 DNA reads TGTGCCAGCAGCCACGACAGGGGTTTGGAGACCCAGTACTTC.

This clone appeared a single time. The rearrangement joins TRBV28 to TRBJ1-2; 8 positions match TRBD1. V shed 5 bases and J 8 bases; nucleotides not matched to a gene: 7. The CDR3 is made up of 13 amino acids. Germline V gene lookup returns CDR1 MDHEN and CDR2 SYDVKM. CDR3 DNA sequence: TGTGCCAGCAGTACAGGGGCAGGGGGCGGCTACACCTTC. Encoded protein: CASSTGAGGGYTF.

This rearrangement joins TRBV20-1 to TRBJ2-1; weak D call: TRBD2 (6 bases). V gave up 3 bases and J gave up 5 bases, with 14 bases separating them. The CDR3 has 14 amino acids. Per the germline V gene, CDR1 is DFQATT and CDR2 is SNEGSKA (reference sequence). The CDR3 loop reads CSASFGTRDNEQFF. The DNA of the CDR3 is TGCAGTGCTAGTTTCGGGACTCGGGACAATGAGCAGTTCTTC.

This clone was seen repeatedly, ten times or more. V gene TRBV20-1 combines with J gene TRBJ2-1, with D possibly being TRBD2 (6 bases). The CDR3 runs to 15 residues. V was clipped by 3 bases and J by 5 bases, with 17 bases between them. The germline gives CDR1 DFQATT, CDR2 SNEGSKA (reference sequence). The CDR3 DNA reads as TGCAGTGCTAGTTCCCGGGAGAAGTACGACAATGAGCAGTTCTTC. As protein: CSASSREKYDNEQFF.

This clone was seen a handful of times. Other DNA sequences in the sample encode the same CDR3. The chain recombines TRBV11-2 with TRBJ2-1; 10 bases are shared with TRBD2. V dropped 4 bases and J dropped 2; count of bases not matched to a gene: 2. In germline, CDR1 is SGHAT, CDR2 FQNNGV. CDR3 size: 15 residues. This CDR3 is CASSYTSGTYNEQFF. CDR3 in DNA: TGTGCCAGCAGCTACACTAGCGGGACCTACAATGAGCAGTTCTTC.

This chain connects TRBV28 to TRBJ2-5; possible D gene TRBD1, 6 bases. CDR1 is MDHEN, CDR2 SYDVKM, per germline. V was trimmed by 4 bases and J by 4 bases, leaving 25 bases between them. The CDR3 is 18 residues long. The CDR3 protein is CASSYAFYRAKGRETQYF. The CDR3 DNA reads TGTGCCAGCAGTTATGCTTTTTACAGGGCAAAGGGACGAGAGACCCAGTACTTC.

V usage is TRBV6-6 and J usage is TRBJ2-1; 11 bases match TRBD2. After removal of 2 bases from V and 9 bases from J, the junction contained 9 bases not matched to a gene. CDR1 is MNHNY and CDR2 is SVGAGI in the germline V gene (reference sequence). There are 16 residues in the CDR3. DNA of the CDR3: TGTGCCAGCAGTTACGGTACTAGCGGGAGATTTAGTGAGCAGTTCTTC. This sequence encodes CASSYGTSGRFSEQFF.

This clone has just a few counts. The chain uses TRBV7-2 and TRBJ1-5; no firm D call. CDR3 length: 12 residues. The V gene's germline CDR1 is SGHTA and CDR2 FQGNSA. V lost 2 bases and J 7 bases, leaving 6 bases between the germline ends. In DNA, the CDR3 is TGTGCCAGCAGCTTATATCCCCAGCCCCAGCATTTT. The encoded protein is CASSLYPQPQHF.

The CDR3 DNA follows: TGTGCCAGTAGTTGGGGGCCGAACACCGGGGAGCTGTTTTTT. Its protein product is CASSWGPNTGELFF. The chain has TRBV19 and TRBJ2-2, with a tentative D call TRBD1 (6 bases). Germline CDR1 is LNHDA and CDR2 is SQIVND (reference sequence). The V end lost 5 bases, the J end lost 0 bases, and 7 bases lay between the germline ends. The CDR3 has 14 residues.

This clone has a single count. J is TRBJ1-1 and V is TRBV5-1, with 11 bases fitting TRBD1. V lost 0 bases and J lost 0; bases outside the gene matches: 7. Germline-derived CDR1 and CDR2 are SGHRS and YFSETQ. The length of the CDR3 is 18 residues. CDR3 residues: CASSLAYGTGGMNTEAFF. CDR3 nucleotides: TGCGCCAGCAGCTTGGCTTACGGGACAGGGGGTATGAACACTGAAGCTTTCTTT.

This chain connects TRBV6-5 to TRBJ2-7, with D hard to call. This CDR3 is built from 13 residues. The ends were cut back, 8 bases at V and 0 bases at J, with 11 bases in the middle. Germline CDR1 and CDR2: MNHEY and SVGAGI. CDR3 DNA sequence: TGTGCCAGCCAGAGAGGTAGCTCCTACGAGCAGTACTTC. Translation: CASQRGSSYEQYF.

This rearrangement joins TRBV20-1 to TRBJ1-2; D possibly corresponds to TRBD1 (5 bases). V lost 3 bases and J lost 4, with 9 bases in between. Germline CDR1 and CDR2: DFQATT and SNEGSKA (reference sequence). The CDR3 is made up of 12 amino acids. The CDR3 sequence: CSASGHFYGYTF. CDR3 DNA: TGCAGTGCTAGTGGACACTTCTATGGCTACACCTTC.

CDR3 bases: TGCAGCGTTGAGGAGCTAGCGGGTTCAGATACGCAGTATTTT. Translating gives CSVEELAGSDTQYF. This chain uses TRBV29-1 with TRBJ2-3; 8 nucleotides align to TRBD2. This CDR3 is built from 14 residues. From germline, CDR1 is SQVTM and CDR2 ANQGSEA. V lost 3 bases, J lost 4 bases, and 6 bases stayed unmatched.

The gene calls are TRBV5-5 and TRBJ1-6, with D perhaps matching TRBD1 (6 bases). From germline, CDR1 is SGHKS and CDR2 YYEKEE (reference sequence). Deletions cut 4 bases from V and 8 bases from J, with 28 bases between. This CDR3 comprises 19 residues. The CDR3 is CASSLRSVVGTPKDSPLHF. CDR3 DNA sequence: TGTGCCAGCAGCCTACGTTCGGTAGTAGGGACACCCAAGGATTCACCCCTCCACTTT.

This clone has just one count. The chain combines TRBV21-1 with TRBJ2-3; the table gives TRBD2 as D, unverified against the DNA. TRBV21-1 is listed as a pseudogene. CDR3 length: 19 amino acids. Written as DNA, the CDR3 is TGTGCCAGCAGCAAAATGCGGCGGGATAGATTGTTCCATAGAGATACGCAGTATTTT. This encodes CASSKMRRDRLFHRDTQYF.

This clone was seen a handful of times. The rearrangement joins TRBV3-1 (or the pseudogene TRBV3-2) to TRBJ2-1; D might be TRBD2 (5 bases). V was trimmed by 4 bases and J by 4 bases, leaving 17 bases between them. Germline CDR1 reads LGHDT; CDR2 reads YNNKEL (reference sequence). There are 16 residues in the CDR3. CDR3 bases: TGTGCCAGCAGCCGGGGAGTGATATCAAGATACAATGAGCAGTTCTTC. Translated: CASSRGVISRYNEQFF.

The gene calls are TRBV14 and TRBJ1-2, with D maybe TRBD1 (6 bases). The length of the CDR3 is 14 residues. Germline CDR1 reads SGHDN; CDR2 reads FVKESK. Trimming took 4 bases from V and 4 from J, leaving 13 bases between them. The CDR3 sequence: CASSRRGAGYGYTF. DNA for the CDR3: TGTGCCAGCAGCCGGCGGGGGGCCGGCTATGGCTACACCTTC.